This entry concerns a single TCR beta chain. Its specificity is unknown. This specimen comes from a study of a mutant IDH1 vaccine in newly diagnosed glioma. Sample time point: week 35, safety follow-up. Doses comprised 300 ug of mutant IDH1 20-mer peptide each, plus topical imiquimod. V was cut by 0 bases and J by 0 bases, with 9 bases left in between. Looked up from germline, CDR1 is LGHNA and CDR2 is YNFKEQ. This CDR3 is built from 16 residues. TCRdb keeps only in-frame clones here, not all; method: immunoSEQ multiplex PCR. The table shows 60,000 to 65,000 clones, with 81% occurring only once. V usage is TRBV4-2 and J usage is TRBJ1-3; D is uncertain. The starting material was PBMCs, obtained from a glioma patient whose treatment included an IDH1 peptide vaccine. The TCR originated in a man aged 40-55 years with glioma. The CDR3 DNA is TGTGCCAGCAGCCAAGATGGGCCTTTCTCTGGAAACACCATATATTTT. Its protein is CASSQDGPFSGNTIYF.